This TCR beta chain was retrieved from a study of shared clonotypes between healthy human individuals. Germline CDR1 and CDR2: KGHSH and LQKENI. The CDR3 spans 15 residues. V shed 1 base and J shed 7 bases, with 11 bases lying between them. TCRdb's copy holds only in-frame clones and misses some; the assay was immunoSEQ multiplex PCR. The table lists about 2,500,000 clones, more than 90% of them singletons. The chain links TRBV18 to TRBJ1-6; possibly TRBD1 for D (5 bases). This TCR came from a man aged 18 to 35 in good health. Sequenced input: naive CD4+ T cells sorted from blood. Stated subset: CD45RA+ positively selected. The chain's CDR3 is CASSPRGTENSPLHF. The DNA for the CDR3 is TGTGCCAGCTCACCACGGGGGACGGAAAATTCACCCCTCCACTTT.